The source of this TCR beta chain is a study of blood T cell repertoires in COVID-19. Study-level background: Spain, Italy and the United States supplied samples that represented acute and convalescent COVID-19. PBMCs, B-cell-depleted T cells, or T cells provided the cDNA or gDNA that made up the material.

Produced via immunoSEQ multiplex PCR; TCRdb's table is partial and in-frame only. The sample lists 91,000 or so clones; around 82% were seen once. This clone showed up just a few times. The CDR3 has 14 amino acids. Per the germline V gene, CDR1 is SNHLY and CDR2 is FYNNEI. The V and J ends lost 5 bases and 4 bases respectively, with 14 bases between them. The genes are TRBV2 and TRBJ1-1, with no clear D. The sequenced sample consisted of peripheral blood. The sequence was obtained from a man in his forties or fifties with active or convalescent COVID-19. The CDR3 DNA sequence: TGTGCCAGCAGTCTGAGGGAAGTAAGCACTGAAGCTTTCTTT. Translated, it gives CASSLREVSTEAFF.